Below, 10 T cell receptor beta chains from the same sample are listed, as sequenced in a study of T-cell reconstitution after alpha-beta-depleted transplantation in children. The TCRbeta library incorporated unique molecular identifiers. TCRdb independently ran MiXCR on the PCR reads; one entry per CDR3 protein. There are about a million distinct CDR3 sequences in the sample; roughly 29% occur only once, and about 28% lies in the top ten. The starting material was PBMCs, mostly from graft donor cells, obtained 360 days after TCRalphabeta/CD19-depleted stem cell transplant. The receptors come from a boy in the first two years of life who had a stem cell transplant for SCID, so the T cells may come from the graft donor.

The table lists this clonotype with a few counts. V usage is TRBV4-1 and J usage is TRBJ2-6; the D is unclear. The V gene lost 5 bases and the J gene lost 11 bases, with 16 bases spanning the gap. This CDR3 is 14 amino acids long. Germline V gene lookup returns CDR1 MGHRA and CDR2 YSYEKL. CDR3 loop: CASSKFPRTDVLTF. CDR3 bases: TGCGCCAGCAGCAAATTCCCGAGGACCGACGTCCTGACTTTC.

The rearrangement links TRBV6-5 to TRBJ2-1, with D uncertain. The length of the CDR3 is 14 residues. Germline CDR1 is MNHEY and CDR2 is SVGAGI. The V and J ends lost 2 bases and 1 base respectively, with 6 bases between them. CDR3 sequence: CASSYGQSYNEQFF. Written as DNA, the CDR3 is TGTGCCAGCAGTTACGGGCAGTCCTACAATGAGCAGTTCTTC.

This clonotype was observed once. The genes are TRBV30 and TRBJ2-7; D unresolved. This CDR3 is 11 amino acids long. Germline values: CDR1 GTSNPN, CDR2 SVGIG (reference sequence). The ends were cut back, 2 bases at V and 4 bases at J, with 6 bases in the middle. The CDR3 DNA is TGTGCCTGGAGTCTAGGGTACGAGCAGTACTTC. It yields the protein CAWSLGYEQYF.

The chain has TRBV27 and TRBJ2-7, with D perhaps matching TRBD1 (5 bases). The CDR3 covers 14 residues. Germline CDR1 and CDR2: MNHEY and SMNVEV (reference sequence). V was cut by 3 bases and J by 2 bases, with 11 bases left in between. The CDR3 is CASSFTGNPYEQYF. Here the CDR3 DNA reads TGTGCCAGCAGTTTCACAGGTAACCCCTACGAGCAGTACTTC.

V usage is TRBV19 and J usage is TRBJ1-1; D not certain. The V and J ends lost 5 bases and 4 bases respectively, with 14 bases between them. Germline values: CDR1 LNHDA, CDR2 SQIVND (reference sequence). The CDR3 is made up of 14 amino acids. The CDR3 reads CASSAQVYSTEAFF. The CDR3 nucleotides are TGTGCCAGTAGTGCTCAGGTGTATAGCACTGAAGCTTTCTTT.

V usage is TRBV20-1 and J usage is TRBJ2-7; maybe TRBD1 (5 bases). Looked up from germline, CDR1 is DFQATT and CDR2 is SNEGSKA (reference sequence). The CDR3 contains 12 residues. Trimming stripped 5 bases from V and 0 bases from J, with 8 bases between. CDR3 in DNA: TGCAGTGCTTGGGGCGACTCCTACGAGCAGTACTTC. Amino acid sequence: CSAWGDSYEQYF.

There are many counts of this clonotype. The chain combines TRBV29-1 with TRBJ1-1; D gene unclear. The CDR3 runs 14 residues. Germline CDR1 is SQVTM and CDR2 is ANQGSEA. V was cut by 3 bases and J by 5 bases, with 16 bases left in between. CDR3 region: CSVDSGTFPTEAFF. The CDR3 DNA reads as TGCAGCGTTGATTCCGGAACCTTCCCGACTGAAGCTTTCTTT.

The sample holds many counts of this clonotype. This chain connects TRBV5-4 to TRBJ1-1; no firm D call. Trimming stripped 4 bases from V and 6 bases from J, with 16 bases between. Germline CDR1 and CDR2: SGHNT and YYREEE (reference sequence). The CDR3 length is 14 residues. In DNA form, the CDR3 reads TGTGCCAGCAGCCTAGGGAAACCTATCGCTGAAGCTTTCTTT. Residues: CASSLGKPIAEAFF. The full variable domain, in which reference TRBV5-4 and TRBJ1-1 provide the parts outside the CDR3, is ETGVTQSPTHLIKTRGQQVTLRCSSQSGHNTVSWYQQALGQGPQFIFQYYREEENGRGNFPPRFSGLQFPNYSSELNVNALELDDSALYLCASSLGKPIAEAFFGQGTRLTVV.

The table lists this clonotype with a few counts. The chain is built from TRBV7-9 and TRBJ1-1, with D perhaps matching TRBD1 (5 bases). Germline V gene sequence: CDR1 SEHNR, CDR2 FQNEAQ (reference sequence). The CDR3 covers 14 residues. Deletions cut 5 bases from V and 2 bases from J, with 12 bases between. CDR3 DNA sequence: TGTGCCAGCAGCGTGGGGGATATCAACACTGAAGCTTTCTTT. Its translation is CASSVGDINTEAFF.

This clonotype has just a few counts. This chain links TRBV28 with TRBJ2-7; D not resolved. V gave up 4 bases and J gave up 3 bases, with 16 bases separating them. The CDR3 has 15 amino acids. Germline V lookup: CDR1 MDHEN, CDR2 SYDVKM. The CDR3, as DNA: TGTGCCAGCAGTTCCTCAGTCCTGAGAAGCTACGAGCAGTACTTC. This encodes CASSSSVLRSYEQYF.